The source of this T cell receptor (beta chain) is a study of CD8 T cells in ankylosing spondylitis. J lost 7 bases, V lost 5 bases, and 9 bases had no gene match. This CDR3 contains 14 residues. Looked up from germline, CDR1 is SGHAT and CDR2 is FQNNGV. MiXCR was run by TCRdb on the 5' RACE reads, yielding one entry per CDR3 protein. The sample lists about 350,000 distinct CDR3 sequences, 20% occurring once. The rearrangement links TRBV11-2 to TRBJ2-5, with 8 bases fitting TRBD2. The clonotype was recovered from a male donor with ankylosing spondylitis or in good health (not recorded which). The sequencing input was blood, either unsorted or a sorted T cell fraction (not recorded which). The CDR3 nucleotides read TGTGCCAGCAGCCCCCGGACTAGCAAGCCGACCCAGTACTTC. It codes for CASSPRTSKPTQYF.